This T cell receptor delta chain emerged from a study of γδ T cells in repeated Plasmodium falciparum infection. Findings of the study overall: Waves of new clonotype selection appeared after repeated controlled infections in Vdelta2-negative, largely Vdelta1+, gammadelta T cells. The Malian cohort came from a small rural village of predominantly one ethnic group.

Vgamma9/Vdelta2+ and Vdelta2-negative gammadelta T cells were flow-sorted from PBMC for bulk sequencing. This clone was recorded at least ten times. As yet, its antigen is unknown. TRG and TRD sequences were obtained from every sorted gammadelta sample. TCRdb re-called the multiplex PCR reads through CATT. The sample has 85,000 to 90,000 delta-chain clones, 1.4% seen once; the top ten hold 8.5% to 10%. CDR3 length: 20 amino acids. Germline V gives CDR1 GEAIGNYY, CDR2 EKD. The junction had 13 bases not matched to a gene; V was cut back by 5 bases and J by 0 bases. The sequencing sample was made of gamma-delta T cells from blood. This chain connects TRDV2 to TRDJ3; TRDD3 agrees at 9 bases. The sequence came from a pool of human donors (malaria-infected and uninfected, not separated). CDR3: CACVPLGDSPSSWDTRQMFF. CDR3 nucleotides: TGTGCCTGTGTACCGCTGGGGGATTCCCCAAGCTCCTGGGACACCCGACAGATGTTTTTC.